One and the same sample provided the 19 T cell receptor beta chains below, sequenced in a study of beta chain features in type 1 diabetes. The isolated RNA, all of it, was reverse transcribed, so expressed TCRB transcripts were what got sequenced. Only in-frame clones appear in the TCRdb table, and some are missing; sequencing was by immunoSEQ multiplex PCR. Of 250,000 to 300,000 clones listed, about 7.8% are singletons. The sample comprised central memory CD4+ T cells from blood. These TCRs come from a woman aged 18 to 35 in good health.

CDR3 bases: TGTGCCAGCAGCTTAGCCTCTGTAGGGAAGAGAGATCAGCCCCAGCATTTT. Protein sequence: CASSLASVGKRDQPQHF. The rearrangement joins TRBV7-8 to TRBJ1-5; D gene unclear. Deletions cut 0 bases from V and 5 bases from J, with 17 bases between. Germline assignment: CDR1 SGHVS and CDR2 FQNEAQ. The CDR3 is 17 residues long. Based on the CDR3 plus reference TRBV7-8 and TRBJ1-5, the full variable domain is GAGVSQSPRYKVAKRGQDVALRCDPISGHVSLFWYQQALGQGPEFLTYFQNEAQLDKSGLPSDRFFAERPEGSVSTLKIQRTQQEDSAVYLCASSLASVGKRDQPQHFGDGTRLSIL.

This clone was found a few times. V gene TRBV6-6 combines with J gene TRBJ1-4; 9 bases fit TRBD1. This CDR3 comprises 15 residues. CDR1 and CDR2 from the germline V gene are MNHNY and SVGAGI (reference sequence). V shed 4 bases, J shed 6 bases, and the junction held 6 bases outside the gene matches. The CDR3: CASSLERTGDEKLFF. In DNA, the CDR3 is TGTGCCAGCAGTTTAGAGCGGACAGGGGATGAAAAACTGTTTTTT.

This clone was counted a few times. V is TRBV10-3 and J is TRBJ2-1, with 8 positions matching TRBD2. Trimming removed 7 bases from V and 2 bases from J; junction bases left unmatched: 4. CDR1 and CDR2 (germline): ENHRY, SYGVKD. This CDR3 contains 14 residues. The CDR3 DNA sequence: TGTGCCATCATGCCTAGCGGGCCCTACAATGAGCAGTTCTTC. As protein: CAIMPSGPYNEQFF.

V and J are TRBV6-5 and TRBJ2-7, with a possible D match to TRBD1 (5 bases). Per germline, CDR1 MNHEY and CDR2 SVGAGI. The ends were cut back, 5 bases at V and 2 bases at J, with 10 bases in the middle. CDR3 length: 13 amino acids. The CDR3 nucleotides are TGTGCCAGCAGTAGGAGCAGGGCCTACGAGCAGTACTTC. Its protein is CASSRSRAYEQYF.

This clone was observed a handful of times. The CDR3 loop is CASSLSRQGLDAFF. CDR3 sequence (DNA): TGTGCCAGCTCACTCTCCCGGCAGGGGTTAGACGCTTTCTTT. The chain combines TRBV18 with TRBJ1-1; possible D gene TRBD1, 6 bases. CDR1 and CDR2 (germline): KGHSH, LQKENI. The V end lost 4 bases, the J end lost 11 bases, and 20 bases lay between the germline ends. This CDR3 is 14 amino acids long.

The CDR3 DNA sequence: TGTGCCAGCAGCAAAGATAGACTCGAGCAGTTCTTC. It translates to CASSKDRLEQFF. J is TRBJ2-1 and V is TRBV21-1; the table's D gene call, TRBD2, was not cross checked with the DNA. TRBV21-1 is a documented pseudogene. The CDR3 spans 12 residues.

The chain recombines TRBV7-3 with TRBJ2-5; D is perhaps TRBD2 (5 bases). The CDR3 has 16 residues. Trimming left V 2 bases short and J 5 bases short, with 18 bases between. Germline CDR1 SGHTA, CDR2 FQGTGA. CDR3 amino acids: CASSLHGAAGRETQYF. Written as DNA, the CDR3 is TGTGCCAGCAGCTTACACGGAGCGGCTGGTCGGGAGACCCAGTACTTC.

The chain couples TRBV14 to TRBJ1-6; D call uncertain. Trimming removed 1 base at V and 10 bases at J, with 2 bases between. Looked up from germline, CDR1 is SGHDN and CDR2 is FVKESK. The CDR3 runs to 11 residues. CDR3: CASSQGSPLHF. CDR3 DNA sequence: TGTGCCAGCAGCCAAGGATCACCCCTCCACTTT. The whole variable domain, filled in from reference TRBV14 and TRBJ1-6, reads EAGVTQFPSHSVIEKGQTVTLRCDPISGHDNLYWYRRVMGKEIKFLLHFVKESKQDESGMPNNRFLAERTGGTYSTLKVQPAELEDSGVYFCASSQGSPLHFGNGTRLTVT.

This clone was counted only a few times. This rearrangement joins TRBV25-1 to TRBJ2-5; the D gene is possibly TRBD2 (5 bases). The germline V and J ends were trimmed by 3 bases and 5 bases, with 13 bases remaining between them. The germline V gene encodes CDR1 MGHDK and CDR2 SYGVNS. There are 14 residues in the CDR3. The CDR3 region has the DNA TGTGCCAGCAGTGATCCGGACGCGGGTGAGACCCAGTACTTC. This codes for CASSDPDAGETQYF.

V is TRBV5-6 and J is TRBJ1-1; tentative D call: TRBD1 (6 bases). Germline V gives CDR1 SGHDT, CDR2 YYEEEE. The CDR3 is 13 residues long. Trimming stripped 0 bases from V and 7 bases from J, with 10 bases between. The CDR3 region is CASSLEPRGEAFF. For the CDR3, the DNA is TGTGCCAGCAGCTTGGAGCCCAGGGGTGAAGCTTTCTTT.

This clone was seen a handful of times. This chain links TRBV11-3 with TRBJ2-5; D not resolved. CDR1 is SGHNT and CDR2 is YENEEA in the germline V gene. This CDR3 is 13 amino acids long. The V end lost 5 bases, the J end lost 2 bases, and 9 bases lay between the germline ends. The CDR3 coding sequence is TGTGCCAGCAGCACGACATCTCAAGAGACCCAGTACTTC. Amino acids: CASSTTSQETQYF.

The CDR3 bases are TGTGCCAGCGGCCCGACGAGGACTACCGAGACCCAGTACTTC. It specifies CASGPTRTTETQYF. The rearrangement uses TRBV6-1 and TRBJ2-5, with a possible D match to TRBD2 (6 bases). The CDR3 totals 14 residues. The germline V and J ends were trimmed by 8 bases and 5 bases, with 18 bases remaining between them. Germline CDR1 MNHNS, CDR2 SASEGT.

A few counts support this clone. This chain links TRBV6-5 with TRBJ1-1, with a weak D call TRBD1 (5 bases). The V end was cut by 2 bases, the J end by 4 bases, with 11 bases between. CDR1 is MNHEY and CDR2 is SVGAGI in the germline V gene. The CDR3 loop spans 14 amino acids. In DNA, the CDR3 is TGTGCCAGCAGTTACACCCGACAGATCACTGAAGCTTTCTTT. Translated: CASSYTRQITEAFF.

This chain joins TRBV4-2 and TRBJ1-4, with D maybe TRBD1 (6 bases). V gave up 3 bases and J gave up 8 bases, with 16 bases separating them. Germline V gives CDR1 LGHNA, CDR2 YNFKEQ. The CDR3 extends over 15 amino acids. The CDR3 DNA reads TGTGCCAGCAGCCATACCAGGGGAGGAGTGGAAAAACTGTTTTTT. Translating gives CASSHTRGGVEKLFF.

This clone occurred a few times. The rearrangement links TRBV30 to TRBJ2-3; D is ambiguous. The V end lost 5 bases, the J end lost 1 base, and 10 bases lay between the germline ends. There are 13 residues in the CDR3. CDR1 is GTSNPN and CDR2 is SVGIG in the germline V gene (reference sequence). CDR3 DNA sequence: TGTGCCTGGGGGCCAGGTGGCACAGATACGCAGTATTTT. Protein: CAWGPGGTDTQYF.

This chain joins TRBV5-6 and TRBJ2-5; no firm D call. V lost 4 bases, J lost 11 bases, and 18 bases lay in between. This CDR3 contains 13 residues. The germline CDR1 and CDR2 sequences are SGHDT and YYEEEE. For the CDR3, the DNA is TGTGCCAGCAGCACGGCTAGTCGGCACCCGCAGTACTTC. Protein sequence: CASSTASRHPQYF.

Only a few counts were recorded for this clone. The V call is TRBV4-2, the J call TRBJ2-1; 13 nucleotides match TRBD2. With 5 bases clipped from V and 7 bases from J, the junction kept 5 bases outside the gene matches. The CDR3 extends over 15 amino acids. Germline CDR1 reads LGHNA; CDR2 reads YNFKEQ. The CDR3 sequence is CASSYGLAGDNEQFF. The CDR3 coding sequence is TGTGCCAGCAGCTATGGACTAGCGGGAGATAATGAGCAGTTCTTC.

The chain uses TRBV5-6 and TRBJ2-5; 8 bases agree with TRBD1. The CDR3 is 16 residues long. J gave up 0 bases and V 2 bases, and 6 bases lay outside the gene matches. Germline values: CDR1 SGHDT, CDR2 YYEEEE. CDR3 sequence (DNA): TGTGCCAGCAGCTTACCGGGACAGGCGTACCAAGAGACCCAGTACTTC. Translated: CASSLPGQAYQETQYF.

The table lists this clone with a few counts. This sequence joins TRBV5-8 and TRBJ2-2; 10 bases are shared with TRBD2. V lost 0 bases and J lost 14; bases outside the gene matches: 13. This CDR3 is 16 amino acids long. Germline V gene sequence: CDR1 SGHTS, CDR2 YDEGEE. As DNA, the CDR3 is TGTGCCAGCAGCTTGGGGGCGCGGACTAGCGGTATCGAACTGTTTTTT. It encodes CASSLGARTSGIELFF.